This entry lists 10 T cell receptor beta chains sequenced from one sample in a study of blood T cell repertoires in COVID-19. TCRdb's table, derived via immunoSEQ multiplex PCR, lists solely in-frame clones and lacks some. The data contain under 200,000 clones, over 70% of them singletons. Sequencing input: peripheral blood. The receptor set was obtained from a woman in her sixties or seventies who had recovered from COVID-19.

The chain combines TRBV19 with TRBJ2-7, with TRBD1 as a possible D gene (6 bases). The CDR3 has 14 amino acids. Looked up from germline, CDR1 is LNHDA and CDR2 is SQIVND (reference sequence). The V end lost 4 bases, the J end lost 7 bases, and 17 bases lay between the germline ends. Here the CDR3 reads CASSTTWGPLEQYF. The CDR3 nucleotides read TGTGCCAGTAGTACCACCTGGGGGCCCCTGGAGCAGTACTTC.

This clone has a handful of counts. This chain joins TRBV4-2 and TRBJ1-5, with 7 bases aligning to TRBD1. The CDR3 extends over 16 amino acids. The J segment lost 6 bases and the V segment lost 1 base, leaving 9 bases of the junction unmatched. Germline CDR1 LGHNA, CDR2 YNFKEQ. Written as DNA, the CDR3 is TGTGCCAGCAGCCAAGTGGGACCAGGGGGTGTTCAGCCCCAGCATTTT. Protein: CASSQVGPGGVQPQHF.

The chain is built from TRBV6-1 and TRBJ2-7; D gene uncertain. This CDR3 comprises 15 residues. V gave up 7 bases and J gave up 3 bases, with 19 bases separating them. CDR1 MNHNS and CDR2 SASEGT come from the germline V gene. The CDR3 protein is CASTGQMGLHYEQYF. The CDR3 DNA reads TGTGCCAGCACCGGTCAAATGGGCCTCCACTACGAGCAGTACTTC.

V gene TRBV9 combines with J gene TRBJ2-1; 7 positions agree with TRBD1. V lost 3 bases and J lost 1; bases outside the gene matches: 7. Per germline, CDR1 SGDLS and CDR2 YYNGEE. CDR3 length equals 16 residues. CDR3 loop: CASSAPGTASYNEQFF. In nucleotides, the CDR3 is TGTGCCAGCAGCGCCCCCGGGACAGCATCCTACAATGAGCAGTTCTTC.

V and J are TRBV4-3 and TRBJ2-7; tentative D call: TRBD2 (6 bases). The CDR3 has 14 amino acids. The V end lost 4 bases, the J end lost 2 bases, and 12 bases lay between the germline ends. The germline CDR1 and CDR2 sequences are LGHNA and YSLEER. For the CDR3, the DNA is TGCGCCAGCAGCCGGCGACTAGGCCCCTACGAGCAGTACTTC. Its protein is CASSRRLGPYEQYF.

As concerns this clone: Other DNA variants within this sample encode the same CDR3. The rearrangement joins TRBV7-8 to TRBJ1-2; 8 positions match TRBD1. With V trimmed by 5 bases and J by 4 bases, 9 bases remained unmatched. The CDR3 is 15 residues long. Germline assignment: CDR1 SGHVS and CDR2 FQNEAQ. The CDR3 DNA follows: TGTGCCAGCAGCCCGGGGACAGGCGGGGGCTATGGCTACACCTTC. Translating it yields CASSPGTGGGYGYTF.

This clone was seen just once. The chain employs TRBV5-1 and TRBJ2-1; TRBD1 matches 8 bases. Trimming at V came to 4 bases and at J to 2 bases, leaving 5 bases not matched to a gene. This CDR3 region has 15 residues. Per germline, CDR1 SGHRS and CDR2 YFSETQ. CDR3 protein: CASSTGQGAYNEQFF. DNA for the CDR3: TGCGCCAGCAGCACCGGACAGGGTGCCTACAATGAGCAGTTCTTC.

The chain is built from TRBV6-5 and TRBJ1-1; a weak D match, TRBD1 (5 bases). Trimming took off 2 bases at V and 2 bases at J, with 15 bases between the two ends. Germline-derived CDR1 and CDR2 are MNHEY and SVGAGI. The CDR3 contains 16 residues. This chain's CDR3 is CASSYRAGPPNTEAFF. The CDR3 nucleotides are TGTGCCAGCAGTTACAGGGCAGGGCCACCAAACACTGAAGCTTTCTTT.

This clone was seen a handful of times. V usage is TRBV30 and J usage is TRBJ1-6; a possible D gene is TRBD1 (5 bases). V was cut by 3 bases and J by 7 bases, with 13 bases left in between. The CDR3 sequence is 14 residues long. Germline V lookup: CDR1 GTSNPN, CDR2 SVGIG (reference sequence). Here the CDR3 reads CAWRPPGGNSPLHF. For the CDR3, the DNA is TGTGCCTGGAGACCGCCGGGGGGGAATTCACCCCTCCACTTT. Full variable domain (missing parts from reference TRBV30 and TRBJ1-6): SQTIHQWPATLVQPVGSPLSLECTVEGTSNPNLYWYRQAAGRGLQLLFYSVGIGQISSEVPQNLSASRPQDRQFILSSKKLLLSDSGFYLCAWRPPGGNSPLHFGNGTRLTVT.

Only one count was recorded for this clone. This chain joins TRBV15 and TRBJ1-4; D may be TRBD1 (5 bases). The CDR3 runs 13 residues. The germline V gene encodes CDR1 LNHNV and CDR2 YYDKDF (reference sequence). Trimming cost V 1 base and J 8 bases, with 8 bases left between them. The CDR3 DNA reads TGTGCCACCAGCAGAGGGAGGGGCGAAAAACTGTTTTTT. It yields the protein CATSRGRGEKLFF.